This T cell receptor beta chain was identified during a study of T cell repertoires in cytomegalovirus infection. Study in general: Carrying CMV and the relevant HLA type showed in public TCR beta signatures.

The V and J ends lost 4 bases and 1 base, in that order; junction bases with no gene match: 4. Germline CDR1 and CDR2: SEHNR and FQNEAQ (reference sequence). This CDR3 is 14 amino acids long. The table lists this clonotype with many counts. Its antigen is unidentified. Regarding the study as a whole: The study identified carriers of CMV plus the relevant HLA from cumulative public TCR beta family frequency. CMV-specific HLA-C-restricted TCR beta clonotypes dominated the ex vivo response.

Each CDR3 protein gets one entry after TCRdb re-called the reads with MiXCR. The sample yields around 530,000 distinct CDR3 sequences, approximately 25% seen once. The receptor was isolated from a human donor in good health (CMV status not recorded). Some clones in this sample may be carry-over from other donors' samples. The sample consisted of PBMCs. The chain is built from TRBV7-9 and TRBJ2-7; TRBD1 aligns across 7 bases. CDR3 sequence: CASSSRDSSYEQYF. CDR3 nucleotide sequence: TGTGCCAGCAGCTCCCGGGACAGTTCCTACGAGCAGTACTTC.